Listed below are T cell receptor delta chains from one sample, sequenced in a study of gamma-delta chains in newborns, infants, children. TCRdb re-called the reads via CATT. In the table there are about 15,000 delta-chain clones, around 7% of which are singletons. The sequencing sample was made of blood. These receptors originate from a child who was a newborn, infant or young child, either healthy, febrile or measles-vaccinated (not recorded which). CDR3s include the opening cysteine and the closing phenylalanine or tryptophan. The order of the fields is D gene, clone size, J gene, V gene, CDR3 DNA, CDR3 protein. A D gene is named only where the DNA matches it firmly. Clone size, where shown, is once, few, many, or a class for clones that have expanded.

D: TRDD3; size: .; J: TRDJ3; V: TRDV2; DNA: TGTGCCTGTGACACCGGTACTGGGGGATACCCAAGCTCCCGGGACACCCGACAGATGTTTTTC; CDR3: CACDTGTGGYPSSRDTRQMFF
D: TRDD3; size: few; J: TRDJ1; V: TRDV1; DNA: TGTGCTCTTGGGGAACCTCTACTGGGGGATACCGATAAACTCATCTTT; CDR3: CALGEPLLGDTDKLIF
D: TRDD3; size: .; J: TRDJ1; V: TRDV2; DNA: TGTGCCTGTGACACTTTGTGGGGGATACGCCCCGATAAACTCATCTTT; CDR3: CACDTLWGIRPDKLIF
D: TRDD3; size: .; J: TRDJ1; V: TRDV1; DNA: TGTGCTCTTGGGGAACCTGGGGGATACACCGATAAACTCATCTTT; CDR3: CALGEPGGYTDKLIF
D: TRDD3; size: few; J: TRDJ2; V: TRDV2; DNA: TGTGCCTGTGACACTCTGGGGGATACTGCTTTGACAGCACAACTCTTCTTT; CDR3: CACDTLGDTALTAQLFF
D: TRDD3; size: .; J: TRDJ2; V: TRDV2; DNA: TGTGCCTGTGACACCTGGGGGATACGCACAGCACAACTCTTCTTT; CDR3: CACDTWGIRTAQLFF
D: TRDD3; size: few; J: TRDJ3; V: TRDV2; DNA: TGTGCCTGTGACACCGTACTGGGGGGATGGGACACCCGACAGATGTTTTTC; CDR3: CACDTVLGGWDTRQMFF
D: TRDD3; size: many; J: TRDJ1; V: TRDV2; DNA: TGTGCCTGTGACGTACTGGGGGATGGGGATAAACTCATCTTT; CDR3: CACDVLGDGDKLIF
D: TRDD3; size: medium-sized; J: TRDJ2; V: TRDV2; DNA: TGTGCCTGTGACATACTGGGGGATACGGCTTTGACAGCACAACTCTTCTTT; CDR3: CACDILGDTALTAQLFF
D: TRDD3; size: few; J: TRDJ3; V: TRDV2; DNA: TGTGCCTGTGACACCGTCCTGGGGGCTTCTAGCTCCTGGGACACCCGACAGATGTTTTTC; CDR3: CACDTVLGASSSWDTRQMFF
D: .; size: few; J: TRDJ2; V: TRDV1; DNA: TGTGCTCTTGGGGACCTTGGGGAGACAGCACAACTCTTCTTT; CDR3: CALGDLGETAQLFF
D: TRDD3; size: .; J: TRDJ1; V: TRDV2; DNA: TGTGCCTGTGACACTCGACACTCCTTCCTACTGGGGGATATAGGACTCATCTTT; CDR3: CACDTRHSFLLGDIGLIF
D: .; size: few; J: TRDJ3; V: TRDV2; DNA: TGTGCCTGTGACACCTGGGGGCCGTACCCCTGGGACACCCGACAGATGTTTTTC; CDR3: CACDTWGPYPWDTRQMFF
D: TRDD3; size: few; J: TRDJ3; V: TRDV2; DNA: TGTGCCTGTGACTTACTGGGGGACCAAAGCTCCTGGGACACCCGGCAGATGTTTTTC; CDR3: CACDLLGDQSSWDTRQMFF
D: TRDD3; size: few; J: TRDJ2; V: TRDV2; DNA: TGTGCCTGTGACACTGGGGGATACGCTGGTTTGACAGCACAACTCTTCTTT; CDR3: CACDTGGYAGLTAQLFF
D: TRDD3; size: few; J: TRDJ1; V: TRDV2; DNA: TGTGCCTGTGATACTGGGGGATATACCGATAAACTCATCTTT; CDR3: CACDTGGYTDKLIF
D: TRDD3; size: few; J: TRDJ3; V: TRDV2; DNA: TGTGCCTGTGACACCGTACTGGGGGATAAGTACTGGGACACCCGACAGATGTTTTTC; CDR3: CACDTVLGDKYWDTRQMFF
D: TRDD3; size: .; J: TRDJ1; V: TRDV2; DNA: TGTGCCTGTGATCATTTACTGGGGGATACCGATAAACTCATCTTT; CDR3: CACDHLLGDTDKLIF
D: TRDD3; size: .; J: TRDJ3; V: TRDV2; DNA: TGTGCCTGTGACCGACTACTGGGGGATACGCGATCCTGGGACACCCGCCAGATGTTTTTC; CDR3: CACDRLLGDTRSWDTRQMFF
D: TRDD3; size: few; J: TRDJ1; V: TRDV1; DNA: TGTGCTCTTGGGGAACTGGGGATAGACGGGGTCGGCAAACTCATCTTT; CDR3: CALGELGIDGVGKLIF
D: TRDD3; size: few; J: TRDJ3; V: TRDV2; DNA: TGTGCCTGTGACACCTTACTGGGGGACAGCTCCTGGGACACCCGGCAGATGTTTTTC; CDR3: CACDTLLGDSSWDTRQMFF
D: TRDD3; size: .; J: TRDJ3; V: TRDV2; DNA: TGTGCCTATGACACCGTACCCCTGGGGGATCCCAGCTCCTGGGACACCCGACAGATGTTTTTC; CDR3: CAYDTVPLGDPSSWDTRQMFF